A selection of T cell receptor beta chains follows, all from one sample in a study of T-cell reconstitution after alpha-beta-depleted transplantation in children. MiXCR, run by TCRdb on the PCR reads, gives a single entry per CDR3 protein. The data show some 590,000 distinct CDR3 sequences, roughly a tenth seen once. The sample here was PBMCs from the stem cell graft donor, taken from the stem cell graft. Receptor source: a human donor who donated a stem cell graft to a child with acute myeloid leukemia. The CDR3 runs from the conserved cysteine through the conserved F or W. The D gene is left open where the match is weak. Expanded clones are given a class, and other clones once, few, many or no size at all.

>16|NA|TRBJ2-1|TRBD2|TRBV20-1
CSAEAGLAGIYNEQFF
TGCAGTGCTGAGGCCGGCCTAGCGGGCATTTACAATGAGCAGTTCTTC
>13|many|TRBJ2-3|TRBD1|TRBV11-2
CASGGTGPDTQYF
TGTGCCAGCGGGGGGACAGGTCCAGATACGCAGTATTTT
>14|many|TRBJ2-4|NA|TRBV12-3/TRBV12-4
CASGKILAKNIQYF
TGTGCCAGCGGGAAAATTCTAGCCAAAAACATTCAGTACTTC
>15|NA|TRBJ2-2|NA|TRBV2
CASSKNVQRTGELFF
TGTGCCAGCAGTAAAAACGTACAGCGCACCGGGGAGCTGTTTTTT
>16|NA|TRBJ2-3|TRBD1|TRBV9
CASSFYGTGISDTQYF
TGTGCCAGCAGCTTCTACGGGACAGGGATTTCAGATACGCAGTATTTT
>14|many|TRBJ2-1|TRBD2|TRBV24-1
CATWSGLAGGSLFF
TGTGCCACCTGGTCTGGGCTAGCGGGAGGGAGTTTGTTCTTC
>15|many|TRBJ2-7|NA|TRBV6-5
CASSHSQGGDYEQYF
TGTGCCAGCAGTCACTCCCAAGGGGGGGACTACGAGCAGTACTTC
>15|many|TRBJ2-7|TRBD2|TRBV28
CASSLGGAGDDEQYF
TGTGCCAGCAGTTTAGGTGGTGCGGGAGATGACGAGCAGTACTTC
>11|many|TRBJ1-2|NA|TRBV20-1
CSARDSWGYTF
TGCAGTGCTAGAGATTCCTGGGGCTACACCTTC
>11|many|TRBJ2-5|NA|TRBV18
CASSPEETQYF
TGTGCCAGCAGTCCGGAAGAGACCCAGTACTTC
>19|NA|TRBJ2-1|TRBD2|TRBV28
CASSWSSWGAGGPYNEQFF
TGTGCCAGCAGTTGGTCATCCTGGGGAGCGGGAGGGCCGTACAATGAGCAGTTCTTC
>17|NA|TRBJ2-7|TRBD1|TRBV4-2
CASSQDFAGGKPYEQYF
TGTGCCAGCAGCCAAGATTTTGCAGGGGGTAAGCCTTACGAGCAGTACTTC
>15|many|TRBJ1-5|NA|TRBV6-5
CASNIRADSNQPQHF
TGTGCCAGCAATATTAGGGCAGATAGCAATCAGCCCCAGCATTTT
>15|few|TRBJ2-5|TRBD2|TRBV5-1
CASSSLPREEETQYF
TGCGCCAGCAGCTCCCTCCCCCGGGAGGAAGAGACCCAGTACTTC
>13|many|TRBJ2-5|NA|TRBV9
CASSGGPTETQYF
TGTGCCAGCAGCGGGGGTCCCACGGAGACCCAGTACTTC
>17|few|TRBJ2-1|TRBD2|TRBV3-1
CASSQVSSGSSYNEQFF
TGTGCCAGCAGCCAAGTGTCTAGCGGGAGCTCCTACAATGAGCAGTTCTTC
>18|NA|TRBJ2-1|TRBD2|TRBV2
CALSPTSGPYPSYNEQFF
TGTGCCCTCAGTCCTACTAGCGGGCCCTACCCCTCCTACAATGAGCAGTTCTTC
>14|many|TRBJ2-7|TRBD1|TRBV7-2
CASSLGQPSYEQYF
TGCGCCAGCAGCTTGGGACAGCCTTCCTACGAGCAGTACTTC
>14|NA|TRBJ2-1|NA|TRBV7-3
CASSPTHGGNEQFF
TGTGCCAGCAGCCCTACGCATGGGGGCAATGAGCAGTTCTTC
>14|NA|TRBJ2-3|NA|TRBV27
CASSSGSTVDTQYF
TGTGCCAGCAGTTCGGGGAGTACGGTAGATACGCAGTATTTT
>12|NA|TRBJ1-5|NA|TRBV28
CASRAGVQPQHF
TGTGCCAGCAGGGCAGGGGTTCAGCCCCAGCATTTT
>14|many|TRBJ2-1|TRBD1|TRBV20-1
CSARGWDSYNEQFF
TGCAGTGCTAGAGGGTGGGACAGCTACAATGAGCAGTTCTTC
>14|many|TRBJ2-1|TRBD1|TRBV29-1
CSVEGGTEYNEQFF
TGCAGCGTTGAAGGGGGGACAGAATACAATGAGCAGTTCTTC
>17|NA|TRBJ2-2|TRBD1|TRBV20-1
CSARDPSTGGGTGELFF
TGCAGTGCTAGAGATCCCTCAACAGGGGGTGGGACCGGGGAGCTGTTTTTT
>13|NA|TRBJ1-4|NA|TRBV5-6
CASSWREREKLFF
TGTGCCAGCAGCTGGAGAGAGCGGGAAAAACTGTTTTTT
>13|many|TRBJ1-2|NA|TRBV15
CATSSTAGRGYTF
TGTGCCACCAGCAGCACGGCGGGGCGCGGCTACACCTTC
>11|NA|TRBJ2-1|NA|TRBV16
CASSQSNHRFF
TGTGCCAGCAGCCAATCAAACCACCGGTTCTTC
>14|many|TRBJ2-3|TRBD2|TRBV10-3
CAINGLAETDTQYF
TGTGCCATCAACGGACTAGCGGAAACAGATACGCAGTATTTT
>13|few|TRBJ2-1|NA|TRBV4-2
CASSQSPYQEQFF
TGTGCCAGCAGCCAAAGTCCTTACCAAGAGCAGTTCTTC
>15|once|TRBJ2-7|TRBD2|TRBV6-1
CASRTRLAGNYEQYF
TGTGCCAGCAGGACAAGACTAGCGGGAAACTACGAGCAGTACTTC
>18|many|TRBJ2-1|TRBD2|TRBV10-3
CAISETRLAGGTGDEQFF
TGTGCCATCAGTGAGACCCGACTAGCGGGAGGGACTGGGGATGAGCAGTTCTTC
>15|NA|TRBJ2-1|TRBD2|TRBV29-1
CSVEGGRAGYNEQFF
TGCAGCGTTGAAGGCGGGAGGGCAGGGTACAATGAGCAGTTCTTC
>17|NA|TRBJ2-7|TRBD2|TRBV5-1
CASSPLGGSGREDEQYF
TGCGCCAGCAGCCCCCTCGGGGGGAGCGGGAGAGAGGACGAGCAGTACTTC
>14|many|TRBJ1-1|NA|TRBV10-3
CAISDPGQNTEAFF
TGTGCCATCAGTGACCCGGGACAGAACACTGAAGCTTTCTTT
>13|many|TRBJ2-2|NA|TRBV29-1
CSVGWGSTGELFF
TGCAGCGTTGGGTGGGGGTCTACCGGGGAGCTGTTTTTT
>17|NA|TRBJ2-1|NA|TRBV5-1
CASSLGGASGFYNEQFF
TGCGCCAGCAGCTTAGGGGGGGCTAGCGGATTCTACAATGAGCAGTTCTTC
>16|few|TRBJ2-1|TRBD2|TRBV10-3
CAISNPTGGSYNEQFF
TGTGCCATCAGTAACCCCACGGGGGGCTCCTACAATGAGCAGTTCTTC
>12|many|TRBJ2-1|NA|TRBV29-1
CSGARGYNEQFF
TGCAGCGGGGCCAGGGGATACAATGAGCAGTTCTTC
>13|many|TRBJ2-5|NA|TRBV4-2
CASSQATGETQYF
TGTGCCAGCAGCCAAGCGACCGGGGAGACCCAGTACTTC
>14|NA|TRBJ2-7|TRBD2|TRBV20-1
CSVPASGRLGEQYF
TGCAGTGTCCCGGCTAGCGGGAGGTTAGGGGAGCAGTACTTC
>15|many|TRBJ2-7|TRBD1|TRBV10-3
CAISGPGQGASEQYF
TGTGCCATCAGTGGGCCGGGACAGGGGGCATCCGAGCAGTACTTC
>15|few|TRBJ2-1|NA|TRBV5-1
CASRAGQDSYNEQFF
TGCGCCAGCAGGGCGGGACAAGACTCCTACAATGAGCAGTTCTTC
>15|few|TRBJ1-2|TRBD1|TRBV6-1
CASSDTGGANYGYTF
TGTGCCAGCAGTGACACAGGGGGCGCTAACTATGGCTACACCTTC
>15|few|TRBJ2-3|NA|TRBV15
CATSRGGAVPDTQYF
TGTGCCACCAGCAGAGGCGGGGCCGTCCCCGATACGCAGTATTTT
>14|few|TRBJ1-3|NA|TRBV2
CASSVGTPGNTIYF
TGTGCCAGCAGTGTGGGGACCCCTGGAAACACCATATATTTT
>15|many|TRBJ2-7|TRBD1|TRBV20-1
CSARDLMGQTYEQYF
TGCAGTGCTAGAGATCTAATGGGACAGACCTACGAGCAGTACTTC
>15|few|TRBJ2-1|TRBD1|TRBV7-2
CASRLTGQGRGEQFF
TGTGCCAGCAGGTTAACGGGACAGGGCAGGGGTGAGCAGTTCTTC
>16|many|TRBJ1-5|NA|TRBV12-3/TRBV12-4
CASSSSDRGSNQPQHF
NA
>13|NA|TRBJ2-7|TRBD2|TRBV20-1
CSARVAGAGEQYF
TGCAGTGCTAGAGTAGCGGGAGCCGGAGAGCAGTACTTC
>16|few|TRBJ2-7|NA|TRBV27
CASSSRLGLEGREQYF
TGTGCCAGCAGTTCCCGGTTGGGGCTAGAGGGGCGCGAGCAGTACTTC
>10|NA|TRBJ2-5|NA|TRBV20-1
CSAISETQYF
TGCAGTGCCATCTCGGAGACCCAGTACTTC
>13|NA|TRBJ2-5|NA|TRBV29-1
CSAHRRAQETQYF
TGCAGCGCCCACCGCCGGGCTCAAGAGACCCAGTACTTC
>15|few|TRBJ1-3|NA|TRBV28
CASSLNWISGNTIYF
TGTGCCAGCAGTTTAAACTGGATCTCTGGAAACACCATATATTTT
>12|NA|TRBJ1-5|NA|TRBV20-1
CSWGRVNQPQHF
TGCAGCTGGGGGAGGGTCAATCAGCCCCAGCATTTT
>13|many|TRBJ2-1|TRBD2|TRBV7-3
CASSLGGSNEQFF
TGTGCCAGCAGCTTGGGCGGGAGCAATGAGCAGTTCTTC
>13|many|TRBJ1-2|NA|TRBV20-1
CSARETGSYGYTF
TGCAGTGCTAGGGAGACAGGCTCATATGGCTACACCTTC
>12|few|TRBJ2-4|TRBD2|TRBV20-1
CSARWGGNIQYF
TGCAGTGCGCGCTGGGGGGGGAACATTCAGTACTTC